The clone carrying this T cell receptor beta chain was recorded only once. The data are from a study of PD-1 blockade in mismatch repair-deficient tumors. Produced via immunoSEQ multiplex PCR; TCRdb's table is partial and in-frame only. In the table there are approximately 25,000 clones, under 85% of which are singletons. V was trimmed by 3 bases and J by 2 bases, leaving 8 bases between them. The CDR3 extends over 14 amino acids. Germline V CDR1 and CDR2: LNHDA, SQIVND (reference sequence). The genes are TRBV19 and TRBJ1-3; D possibly corresponds to TRBD1 (5 bases). The input for sequencing was peripheral blood, taken 12 weeks after starting pembrolizumab. This clonotype was sampled from an adult with mismatch repair-deficient cancer. The DNA of the CDR3 is TGTGCCAGTAGTATGACAGCGACTGGAAACACCATATATTTT. It is translated as CASSMTATGNTIYF.